Below, 23 T cell receptor beta chains from the same sample are listed, as sequenced in a study of CD8+ T cells in alopecia areata (dated 2018 in TCRdb). Preparation of the library involved the immunoSEQ multiplex PCR assay. RNA was extracted from all samples and reverse transcribed into cDNA as template for TCR sequencing. TCRdb provides this immuneACCESS table in a form limited to in-frame rearrangements. Some clones are lacking; in checked studies, under half of them reflect an unresolved V gene, and why the rest are absent is not known. The sample has approximately 280,000 clones on record, 58% of them singletons. The ten largest clones take up more than 1.5% of the sample. The time point label corresponds to: 24 weeks on oral tofacitinib. The treatment or condition label for this specimen denotes: oral pan-JAK inhibitor, 5-10 mg twice daily. Source: CD4+ T cells sorted from blood, taken at week 24, from a patient treated with tofacitinib. The origin of the receptors is a human donor with alopecia areata.

This clone was recorded a few times. The chain combines TRBV5-4 with TRBJ2-1; TRBD2 agrees at 8 bases. The CDR3 is 14 residues long. CDR1 SGHNT and CDR2 YYREEE come from the germline V gene (reference sequence). Trimming at V came to 4 bases and at J to 7 bases, leaving 7 bases not matched to a gene. CDR3 sequence: CASSQTTSANEQFF. The DNA of the CDR3 is TGTGCCAGCAGCCAAACGACTAGCGCTAATGAGCAGTTCTTC.

The chain uses TRBV6-1 and TRBJ1-1; D may be TRBD1 (5 bases). Germline CDR1 MNHNS, CDR2 SASEGT. Trimming stripped 5 bases from V and 6 bases from J, with 16 bases between. The CDR3 totals 14 residues. The CDR3 protein is CASSSTVLVAEAFF. CDR3 in DNA: TGTGCCAGCAGTTCGACAGTCCTGGTGGCTGAAGCTTTCTTT.

The chain recombines TRBV4-1 with TRBJ1-6; D remains ambiguous. Trimming took off 4 bases at V and 6 bases at J, with 4 bases between the two ends. The CDR3 totals 12 residues. Germline V CDR1 and CDR2: MGHRA, YSYEKL. DNA for the CDR3: TGCGCCAGCAGCCTCACTAATTCACCCCTCCACTTT. It specifies CASSLTNSPLHF.

DNA of the CDR3: TGTGCCAGCAGCTCATCCGGGGTACAGGGGCAGACCCAGTACTTC. Translated: CASSSSGVQGQTQYF. This chain joins TRBV7-8 and TRBJ2-5, with 7 positions matching TRBD1. The ends lost 4 bases at V and 6 bases at J; junction bases unmatched: 11. The CDR3 length is 15 residues. Germline V gives CDR1 SGHVS, CDR2 FQNEAQ.

This clone was seen a handful of times. V gene TRBV6-4 combines with J gene TRBJ2-3, with 10 bases fitting TRBD2. Per germline, CDR1 MRHNA and CDR2 SNTAGT. The CDR3 consists of 17 residues. V dropped 8 bases and J dropped 0; count of bases not matched to a gene: 11. CDR3 bases: TGTGCCAGCCGACAGCGGGGGGGCGCCTCTAGCACAGATACGCAGTATTTT. Protein: CASRQRGGASSTDTQYF.

This clone was counted between two and nine times. The chain joins TRBV7-6 to TRBJ1-6; D possibly corresponds to TRBD1 (5 bases). Looked up from germline, CDR1 is SGHVS and CDR2 is FNYEAQ. This CDR3 is 13 amino acids long. V lost 2 bases and J 7 bases, leaving 6 bases between the germline ends. The CDR3 region has the DNA TGTGCCAGCAGCTTATACAGGAATTCACCCCTCCACTTT. Encoded protein: CASSLYRNSPLHF.

This rearrangement joins TRBV6-5 to TRBJ2-5; the match to TRBD2 covers 10 bases. Trimming cost V 6 bases and J 2 bases; bases outside gene matches: 6. The CDR3 has 15 residues. Germline-derived CDR1 and CDR2 are MNHEY and SVGAGI. The CDR3 spells CASRLAGDNQETQYF. In DNA form, the CDR3 reads TGTGCCAGCAGGCTAGCGGGGGACAATCAAGAGACCCAGTACTTC.

The V and J genes are TRBV7-9 and TRBJ1-1; a weak D match, TRBD1 (6 bases). Trimming took off 5 bases at V and 1 base at J, with 14 bases between the two ends. This CDR3 has 15 amino acids. In germline, CDR1 is SEHNR, CDR2 FQNEAQ (reference sequence). CDR3 residues: CASSTTGHSNTEAFF. CDR3 nucleotides: TGTGCCAGCAGCACAACGGGACACTCGAACACTGAAGCTTTCTTT.

This clone has just a few counts. J is TRBJ2-2 and V is TRBV29-1, with D possibly being TRBD1 (5 bases). Looked up from germline, CDR1 is SQVTM and CDR2 is ANQGSEA. With 1 base removed from V and 1 base from J, the gap between germline ends came to 10 bases. CDR3 size: 15 residues. The CDR3 spells CSVEGQGRNTGELFF. Written as DNA, the CDR3 is TGCAGCGTTGAAGGGCAGGGTCGGAACACCGGGGAGCTGTTTTTT.

The chain recombines TRBV18 with TRBJ2-5; TRBD1 matches at 8 bases. V shed 3 bases and J 2 bases; nucleotides not matched to a gene: 2. This CDR3 is built from 14 residues. Per germline, CDR1 KGHSH and CDR2 LQKENI. CDR3 sequence reads: CASSPWTGQETQYF. DNA of the CDR3: TGTGCCAGCTCACCGTGGACAGGGCAAGAGACCCAGTACTTC.

Only a few counts were recorded for this clone. This chain connects TRBV29-1 to TRBJ1-4, with D uncertain. From germline, CDR1 is SQVTM and CDR2 ANQGSEA. CDR3 size: 13 residues. The DNA of the CDR3 is TGCAGTGTGTTACAGCCGGGGTCTGGAAAACTGTTTTTT. It yields the protein CSVLQPGSGKLFF.

The J gene is TRBJ2-5, the V gene TRBV6-5; 8 nucleotides align to TRBD1. Per the germline V gene, CDR1 is MNHEY and CDR2 is SVGAGI. The CDR3 covers 13 residues. The J segment lost 2 bases and the V segment lost 5 bases, leaving 1 base of the junction unmatched. The CDR3 region is CASSGTGQETQYF. CDR3 nucleotides: TGTGCCAGCAGTGGGACAGGACAAGAGACCCAGTACTTC.

The V and J genes are TRBV7-9 and TRBJ1-3; 8 nucleotides agree with TRBD1. This CDR3 contains 15 residues. The V segment lost 9 bases and the J segment 0 bases; nucleotides outside the gene matches: 7. Looked up from germline, CDR1 is SEHNR and CDR2 is FQNEAQ (reference sequence). The CDR3 region has the DNA TGTGCCAGTTCAGGGGGCTCTCTCTCTGGAAACACCATATATTTT. The encoded protein is CASSGGSLSGNTIYF.

This clone has a handful of counts. The chain employs TRBV29-1 and TRBJ1-1; D not resolved. With 0 bases removed from V and 4 bases from J, the gap between germline ends came to 18 bases. Per germline, CDR1 SQVTM and CDR2 ANQGSEA. The CDR3 spans 16 residues. The CDR3 reads CSVEDSGGKEGTEAFF. DNA of the CDR3: TGCAGCGTTGAAGATAGCGGAGGGAAGGAGGGCACTGAAGCTTTCTTT.

The chain joins TRBV30 to TRBJ2-3, with D perhaps matching TRBD1 or TRBD2 (8 bases each). Deletions cut 2 bases from V and 4 bases from J, with 16 bases between. The CDR3 length is 15 residues. Germline V lookup: CDR1 GTSNPN, CDR2 SVGIG (reference sequence). CDR3 region: CAWSRQGRGADTQYF. The CDR3 DNA follows: TGTGCCTGGAGTAGACAGGGGCGGGGGGCAGATACGCAGTATTTT.

This clone was seen only a few times. J is TRBJ2-5 and V is TRBV9; no reliable D call. The V end was cut by 2 bases, the J end by 2 bases, with 7 bases between. The germline gives CDR1 SGDLS, CDR2 YYNGEE. CDR3 length equals 13 residues. CDR3 protein: CASSVPGQETQYF. The CDR3 bases are TGTGCCAGCAGCGTCCCGGGTCAAGAGACCCAGTACTTC.

The chain carries TRBV5-1 and TRBJ1-2; no reliable D call. This CDR3 is built from 13 residues. V was cut by 4 bases and J by 7 bases, with 14 bases left in between. The germline CDR1 and CDR2 sequences are SGHRS and YFSETQ. DNA for the CDR3: TGCGCCAGCAGCCCCAATTGGGAGATTGGCTACACCTTC. As protein: CASSPNWEIGYTF.

This clone was recorded a few times. This chain connects TRBV5-1 to TRBJ2-4; TRBD1 might be the D (7 bases). CDR3 length: 15 residues. Per germline, CDR1 SGHRS and CDR2 YFSETQ. The germline V and J ends were trimmed by 4 bases and 5 bases, with 16 bases remaining between them. The CDR3 spells CASSGGTAGENIQYF. CDR3 bases: TGCGCCAGCAGCGGAGGGACAGCCGGGGAAAACATTCAGTACTTC.

The chain is built from TRBV30 and TRBJ1-5; D perhaps matches TRBD1 (6 bases). The CDR3 contains 15 residues. The V gene lost 0 bases and the J gene lost 4 bases, with 13 bases spanning the gap. The germline gives CDR1 GTSNPN, CDR2 SVGIG (reference sequence). The CDR3 region has the DNA TGTGCCTGGAGTGTACCCGGACAGTCGAATCAGCCCCAGCATTTT. It codes for CAWSVPGQSNQPQHF.

This chain uses TRBV7-8 with TRBJ2-7, with D unclear. Germline CDR1 is SGHVS and CDR2 is FQNEAQ. The V end lost 1 base, the J end lost 5 bases, and 3 bases lay between the germline ends. The CDR3 loop spans 11 amino acids. As DNA, the CDR3 is TGTGCCAGCAGCTTAGTACACGAGCAGTACTTC. It translates to CASSLVHEQYF.

As for this clone: The same CDR3 arises from other DNA sequences in this sample as well. J is TRBJ2-7 and V is TRBV7-2; D unresolved. V lost 5 bases and J 0 bases, leaving 8 bases between the germline ends. The germline gives CDR1 SGHTA, CDR2 FQGNSA. The CDR3 is 13 amino acids. CDR3 residues: CASSPPSSYEQYF. The DNA of the CDR3 is TGTGCCAGCAGCCCCCCCTCCTCCTACGAGCAGTACTTC. The full variable domain, completed using reference TRBV7-2 and TRBJ2-7, is GAGVSQSPSNKVTEKGKDVELRCDPISGHTALYWYRQSLGQGLEFLIYFQGNSAPDKSGLPSDRFSAERTGGSVSTLTIQRTQQEDSAVYLCASSPPSSYEQYFGPGTRLTVT.

The chain employs TRBV7-9 and TRBJ1-1, with a weak D call TRBD1 (6 bases). V was shortened by 5 bases and J by 10 bases, with 17 bases between the two germline ends. The CDR3 consists of 13 residues. Germline assignment: CDR1 SEHNR and CDR2 FQNEAQ (reference sequence). The CDR3 sequence is CASSPPGGFAAFF. For the CDR3, the DNA is TGTGCCAGCAGCCCCCCGGGGGGCTTCGCAGCTTTCTTT.

This clone was counted between two and nine times. This chain uses TRBV7-2 with TRBJ2-1; 10 bases fit TRBD1. J lost 7 bases, V lost 3 bases, and 6 bases had no gene match. The length of the CDR3 is 15 residues. In germline, CDR1 is SGHTA, CDR2 FQGNSA. This CDR3 is CASSFDRGRENEQFF. The CDR3 DNA reads as TGTGCCAGCAGCTTCGACAGGGGGCGTGAGAATGAGCAGTTCTTC.